The 22 T cell receptor beta chains below come from one sample, sequenced in a study of Graves' ophthalmopathy and Graves' hyperthyroidism. TCR beta CDR3 regions were amplified from RNA transcripts. HTBI primers were used in a first-round RT-PCR, which preceded a second-round multiplex PCR. TCRdb fed the multiplex PCR reads into MiXCR, producing one record per CDR3 protein. There are 350,000 to 400,000 distinct CDR3 sequences in the sample; approximately 15% occur only once, and roughly 7% lies in the top ten. Specimen: peripheral blood. These receptors came from a young woman with stable Graves' hyperthyroidism.

With regard to this clonotype: The junction shows a germline mismatch at one end, possibly a read error. The CDR3 DNA reads TGTGCCATCTGTGAAGTTTTCCATCTGACGGACCTCTATGGCTACACCTTC. It encodes CAICEVFHLTDLYGYTF. The chain has TRBV10-3 and TRBJ1-2; the D is unclear. Germline CDR1 ENHRY, CDR2 SYGVKD. The CDR3 is 17 residues long.

This clonotype was seen at least ten times. The V call is TRBV4-2, the J call TRBJ2-5, with no clear D. V lost 4 bases and J lost 2, with 5 bases in between. The CDR3 covers 12 residues. In germline, CDR1 is LGHNA, CDR2 YNFKEQ. CDR3 loop: CASSRSQETQYF. For the CDR3, the DNA is TGTGCCAGCAGCCGCTCGCAAGAGACCCAGTACTTC.

This clonotype was seen a few times. J is TRBJ1-6 and V is TRBV20-1; D possibly corresponds to TRBD1 (5 bases). Trimming stripped 5 bases from V and 4 bases from J, with 15 bases between. In germline, CDR1 is DFQATT, CDR2 SNEGSKA (reference sequence). This CDR3 spans 15 amino acids. CDR3 sequence: CSAVGQGIYNSPLHF. The CDR3 nucleotides are TGCAGTGCTGTGGGGCAGGGAATTTATAATTCACCCCTCCACTTT.

The chain is built from TRBV7-9 and TRBJ1-2; D remains unclear. The CDR3 loop spans 14 amino acids. The V end lost 5 bases, the J end lost 8 bases, and 18 bases lay between the germline ends. Looked up from germline, CDR1 is SEHNR and CDR2 is FQNEAQ (reference sequence). The CDR3 DNA sequence: TGTGCCAGCAGCCCACCTTTGACGCCCGGGGGCTACACCTTC. Its protein product is CASSPPLTPGGYTF. Variable domain in full (rest from reference TRBV7-9 and TRBJ1-2): DTGVSQNPRHKITKRGQNVTFRCDPISEHNRLYWYRQTLGQGPEFLTYFQNEAQLEKSRLLSDRFSAERPKGSFSTLEIQRTEQGDSAMYLCASSPPLTPGGYTFGSGTRLTVV.

This clonotype was detected ten times or more. The chain couples TRBV6-1 to TRBJ1-1, with D unresolved. The length of the CDR3 is 12 residues. V gave up 8 bases and J gave up 11 bases, with 18 bases separating them. CDR1 is MNHNS, CDR2 SASEGT, per germline. The CDR3 DNA is TGTGCCAGCGGCATGAGCGCTGGAGGGGCTTTCTTT. Translating gives CASGMSAGGAFF.

This clonotype was seen ten or more times. At one end, the junction sequence differs from germline, possibly due to a read error. The chain employs TRBV5-1 and TRBJ2-5; D call uncertain. This CDR3 is built from 13 residues. In germline, CDR1 is SGHRS, CDR2 YFSETQ. The CDR3 protein is CASSLAHQETQYF. CDR3 coding DNA: TGTGCCAGCAGCTTGGCGCATCAAGAGACCCAGTACTTC.

This clonotype was seen more than once but under ten times. The genes are TRBV2 and TRBJ1-6; tentatively, D is TRBD1 (5 bases). The CDR3 is 14 amino acids. Trimming cost V 9 bases and J 6 bases, with 15 bases left between them. Germline lookup yields CDR1 SNHLY and CDR2 FYNNEI. The CDR3 spells CASHQGRRNSPLHF. The CDR3 coding sequence is TGTGCCAGTCACCAGGGCCGGCGTAATTCACCCCTCCACTTT.

This clonotype was picked up many times. The V call is TRBV11-2, the J call TRBJ1-2; the D gene is possibly TRBD1 (5 bases). Germline CDR1 is SGHAT and CDR2 is FQNNGV. Trimming removed 4 bases from V and 2 bases from J, with 17 bases in between. The CDR3 is made up of 16 amino acids. CDR3 DNA sequence: TGTGCCAGCAGCTCAATATTGACCGACAGAAACTATGGCTACACCTTC. Translating it yields CASSSILTDRNYGYTF.

About this clonotype: This likely comes from a read error, as the CDR3 has no conserved phenylalanine or tryptophan at its end. V and J are TRBV4-1 and TRBJ2-2, with TRBD2 identical over 8 bases. The ends lost 3 bases at V and 2 bases at J; junction bases unmatched: 2. Germline CDR1 MGHRA, CDR2 YSYEKL. The CDR3 spans 15 residues. CDR3 sequence (DNA): TGCGCCAGCAGCCAGAGCGGGGGTAACACCGGGGAGCTGTTTGTT. Translation gives CASSQSGGNTGELFV.

This clonotype was counted many times. The rearrangement joins TRBV5-1 to TRBJ2-7; no definite D call. The V and J ends lost 0 bases and 1 base respectively, with 2 bases between them. The CDR3 loop spans 12 amino acids. CDR1 and CDR2 from the germline V gene are SGHRS and YFSETQ. CDR3 DNA sequence: TGCGCCAGCAGCTTGGAGTCCTACGAGCAGTACTTC. This translates into CASSLESYEQYF.

This clonotype came up many times. J is TRBJ1-5 and V is TRBV4-2; 7 bases match TRBD1. The CDR3 runs 16 residues. V dropped 4 bases and J dropped 1; count of bases not matched to a gene: 7. The germline CDR1 and CDR2 sequences are LGHNA and YNFKEQ. The CDR3 DNA is TGTGCCAGCAGCCCGACACAGGGGATGAGCAATCAGCCCCAGCATTTT. Translated, it gives CASSPTQGMSNQPQHF.

In this sample, this clonotype turned up many times. V is TRBV9 and J is TRBJ2-5; TRBD1 agrees at 7 bases. With V trimmed by 2 bases and J by 5 bases, 9 bases remained unmatched. The CDR3 extends over 15 amino acids. Germline CDR1 reads SGDLS; CDR2 reads YYNGEE. The CDR3 is CASSVQQGSVETQYF. CDR3 DNA: TGTGCCAGCAGCGTCCAACAGGGGTCGGTGGAGACCCAGTACTTC.

This clonotype was detected many times. The CDR3 is CASSPEVDGYTF. CDR3 DNA sequence: TGTGCCAGCAGCCCCGAAGTAGACGGCTACACCTTC. The V and J genes are TRBV7-9 and TRBJ1-2; D is uncertain. V lost 5 bases, J lost 8 bases, and 12 bases lay in between. Germline-derived CDR1 and CDR2 are SEHNR and FQNEAQ (reference sequence). The CDR3 sequence is 12 residues long.

This clonotype was recorded many times. This chain connects TRBV20-1 to TRBJ2-5; TRBD1 agrees at 7 bases. This CDR3 comprises 13 residues. V gave up 0 bases and J gave up 2 bases; unmatched junction bases: 0. Germline V lookup: CDR1 DFQATT, CDR2 SNEGSKA (reference sequence). The CDR3, as DNA: TGCAGTGCTAGAGAACAGGGGCAAGAGACCCAGTACTTC. Translated, it gives CSAREQGQETQYF.

This clonotype was recorded at least ten times. V usage is TRBV6-1 and J usage is TRBJ1-1; 9 bases are shared with TRBD1. This CDR3 has 14 residues. CDR1 and CDR2 (germline): MNHNS, SASEGT. Trimming cost V 6 bases and J 4 bases; bases outside gene matches: 6. The CDR3 loop is CASRDRGRSTEAFF. In DNA, the CDR3 is TGTGCCAGCAGGGACAGGGGTCGTAGCACTGAAGCTTTCTTT.

This clonotype was counted many times. The chain employs TRBV12-3 or TRBV12-4 and TRBJ1-2, with 9 bases identical to TRBD1. Trimming at V came to 5 bases and at J to 5 bases, leaving 6 bases not matched to a gene. The CDR3 covers 14 residues. The CDR3 region has the DNA TGTGCCAGCAGTCTGCTTGGGACAGGGTATGGCTACACCTTC. The encoded protein is CASSLLGTGYGYTF.

This clonotype was found once. The chain carries TRBV6-1 and TRBJ1-4, with 7 bases aligning to TRBD1. The CDR3 consists of 14 residues. CDR1 is MNHNS, CDR2 SASEGT, per germline. V shed 5 bases and J 3 bases; nucleotides not matched to a gene: 3. The CDR3 protein is CASSTTGPNEKLFF. The CDR3 DNA sequence: TGTGCCAGCAGTACGACAGGGCCTAATGAAAAACTGTTTTTT.

This clonotype was seen ten or more times. This chain uses TRBV6-5 with TRBJ1-1; no definite D call. V was cut by 4 bases and J by 0 bases, with 6 bases left in between. The CDR3 length is 13 residues. The germline CDR1 and CDR2 sequences are MNHEY and SVGAGI. The CDR3 here is CASSWRLNTEAFF. CDR3 nucleotide sequence: TGTGCCAGCAGTTGGCGTCTGAACACTGAAGCTTTCTTT.

Of note for this clonotype: The junction departs from germline at one end; a sequencing error may be responsible. This sequence joins TRBV7-3 and TRBJ2-5, with TRBD2 identical over 7 bases. Germline V CDR1 and CDR2: SGHTA, FQGTGA. This CDR3 is 16 amino acids long. CDR3 residues: CASRLDLPGGQETQYF. The CDR3 nucleotides are TGTGCCAGCCGCTTGGATCTGCCCGGGGGGCAAGAGACCCAGTACTTC.

Ten or more counts support this clonotype. V is TRBV29-1 and J is TRBJ2-2; unclear D gene. CDR1 and CDR2 from the germline V gene are SQVTM and ANQGSEA. Trimming stripped 6 bases from V and 5 bases from J, with 10 bases between. CDR3 size: 12 residues. The DNA for the CDR3 is TGCAGCGTCGGCCCAACTACCGGGGAGCTGTTTTTT. As protein: CSVGPTTGELFF.

This clonotype has at least ten counts. The rearrangement links TRBV27 to TRBJ2-5, with TRBD1 matching over 9 bases. The CDR3 spans 17 residues. Germline V gene sequence: CDR1 MNHEY, CDR2 SMNVEV (reference sequence). V lost 5 bases and J lost 4; bases outside the gene matches: 14. CDR3 sequence reads: CASSTYSGTGLGETQYF. The CDR3 nucleotides read TGTGCCAGCAGTACCTATTCCGGGACAGGGCTTGGAGAGACCCAGTACTTC.

A few counts support this clonotype. The rearrangement uses TRBV11-2 and TRBJ1-2; no firm D call. The ends were cut back, 1 base at V and 8 bases at J, with 8 bases in the middle. The CDR3 length is 12 residues. Germline-derived CDR1 and CDR2 are SGHAT and FQNNGV. CDR3: CASSLVMQGYTF. CDR3 in DNA: TGTGCCAGCAGCTTAGTAATGCAGGGCTACACCTTC. The variable domain in full, with the rest retrieved from reference TRBV11-2 and TRBJ1-2, is EAGVAQSPRYKIIEKRQSVAFWCNPISGHATLYWYQQILGQGPKLLIQFQNNGVVDDSQLPKDRFSAERLKGVDSTLKIQPAKLEDSAVYLCASSLVMQGYTFGSGTRLTVV.